Each of the 6 T cell receptor beta chains below was sequenced from the same sample in a study of T cell changes during pregnancy in multiple sclerosis. TCRdb keeps only in-frame clones here, not all; method: immunoSEQ multiplex PCR. The sample shows approximately 100,000 clones, almost 95% of them seen only once. The source was peripheral blood, collected before pregnancy. These receptors were taken from a female donor with multiple sclerosis, enrolled in a pregnancy study.

In its sample, this clone was seen a few times. The V and J genes are TRBV5-1 and TRBJ2-1; D is unclear. V gave up 2 bases and J gave up 5 bases, with 2 bases separating them. Looked up from germline, CDR1 is SGHRS and CDR2 is YFSETQ. The length of the CDR3 is 11 residues. CDR3 protein: CASSFNNEQFF. CDR3 nucleotides: TGCGCCAGCAGCTTCAACAATGAGCAGTTCTTC.

The chain combines TRBV20-1 with TRBJ2-5; D is possibly TRBD1 (5 bases). This CDR3 has 10 amino acids. V dropped 6 bases and J dropped 5 bases, with 7 bases sitting between them. Germline lookup yields CDR1 DFQATT and CDR2 SNEGSKA (reference sequence). The CDR3: CSAHRETQYF. The CDR3 DNA sequence: TGCAGTGCCCACAGGGAGACCCAGTACTTC.

The chain recombines TRBV7-3 with TRBJ1-2; D possibly corresponds to TRBD1 (6 bases). Germline CDR1 reads SGHTA; CDR2 reads FQGTGA. The CDR3 consists of 14 residues. V was shortened by 2 bases and J by 7 bases, with 14 bases between the two germline ends. The CDR3 coding sequence is TGTGCCAGCAGCTTAGCCCAGGGGTACGGTGGCTACACCTTC. Residues: CASSLAQGYGGYTF.

This clone was seen only a few times. V gene TRBV19 combines with J gene TRBJ1-5; 9 bases are shared with TRBD1. V gave up 1 base and J gave up 7 bases; unmatched junction bases: 11. Germline CDR1 and CDR2: LNHDA and SQIVND (reference sequence). The CDR3 length is 17 residues. In DNA, the CDR3 is TGTGCCAGTAGTATAGGCCTTTCACAGGGGGCGAGGCAGCCCCAGCATTTT. It encodes CASSIGLSQGARQPQHF.

This sequence joins TRBV29-1 and TRBJ2-7; possibly TRBD1 for D (6 bases). This CDR3 has 12 amino acids. Trimming shortened V by 4 bases and J by 2 bases, and 9 bases separated the two germline ends. Germline V lookup: CDR1 SQVTM, CDR2 ANQGSEA. In DNA form, the CDR3 reads TGCAGCGTTGGCAGGGGAACCTACGAGCAGTACTTC. Amino acids: CSVGRGTYEQYF.

V usage is TRBV4-3 and J usage is TRBJ2-3; D is ambiguous. Germline values: CDR1 LGHNA, CDR2 YSLEER. V was clipped by 1 base and J by 3 bases, with 17 bases between them. CDR3 length equals 17 residues. The CDR3, as DNA: TGCGCCAGCAGCCAAGTTCGAAACTCGATGACAACAGATACGCAGTATTTT. Translating gives CASSQVRNSMTTDTQYF.